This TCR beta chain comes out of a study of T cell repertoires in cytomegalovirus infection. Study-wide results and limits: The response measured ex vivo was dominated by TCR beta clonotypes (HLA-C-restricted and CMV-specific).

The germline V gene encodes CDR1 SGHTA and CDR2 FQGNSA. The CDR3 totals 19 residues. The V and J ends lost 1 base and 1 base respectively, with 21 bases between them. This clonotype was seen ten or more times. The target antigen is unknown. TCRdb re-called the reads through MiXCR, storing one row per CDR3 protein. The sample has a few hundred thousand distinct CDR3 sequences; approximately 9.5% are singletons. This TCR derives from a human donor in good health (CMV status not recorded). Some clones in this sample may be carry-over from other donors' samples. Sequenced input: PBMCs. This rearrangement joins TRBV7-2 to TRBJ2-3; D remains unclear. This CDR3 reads CASSLGASRWSPRTDTQYF. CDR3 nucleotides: TGTGCCAGCAGCTTAGGTGCCAGCCGGTGGAGCCCACGCACAGATACGCAGTATTTT.